Following are 10 T cell receptor beta chains from one sample sequenced in a study of blood T cells in healthy people across ages. A second 7 to 11 cycle PCR used barcoded and J-beta primers. MiXCR, applied by TCRdb to the 5' RACE reads, yields one record per CDR3 protein. The sample has hundreds of thousands of distinct CDR3 sequences; 29% are singletons. Sequenced material: blood. The receptors were gathered from a woman at least 80 years old in good health.

On this clonotype: Being one base from a much bigger clone, this may be a read error. The chain joins TRBV11-2 to TRBJ2-5, with TRBD2 matching over 11 bases. The CDR3 contains 17 residues. In germline, CDR1 is SGHAT, CDR2 FQNNGV. CDR3 in amino acids: CVSSRYILAGAQETQYF. CDR3 sequence (DNA): TGTGTCAGCAGCCGATACATACTAGCGGGGGCTCAAGAGACCCAGTACTTC.

As to this clonotype: A single base separates this from a much larger clone, so it may be a read error. This chain connects TRBV6-2 or TRBV6-3 to TRBJ2-7; no definite D call. The CDR3 sequence is 13 residues long. Trimming removed 8 bases from V and 5 bases from J, with 16 bases in between. The germline gives CDR1 MNHEY, CDR2 SVGEGT. The CDR3 region has the DNA TGTGCCAGCCGGATCATACAGCGTGACGAGCAGTACTTC. It translates to CASRIIQRDEQYF.

Points on this clonotype: A much more abundant neighbour one base away suggests this may be a read error. This chain connects TRBV20-1 to TRBJ1-5; D is unresolved. The CDR3 has 12 residues. The germline gives CDR1 DFQATT, CDR2 SNEGSKA (reference sequence). The CDR3, as DNA: TGCAGGGCTTCAGGCTTCAATCAGCCCCAGCATTTT. Encoded protein: CRASGFNQPQHF.

This clonotype was seen ten or more times. The rearrangement links TRBV12-3 or TRBV12-4 to TRBJ2-6; tentatively, D is TRBD2 (5 bases). The CDR3 spans 16 residues. Trimming cost V 0 bases and J 2 bases, with 8 bases left between them. CDR3 loop: CASSLARDPGANVLTF. CDR3 bases: TGTGCCAGCAGTTTAGCGAGGGATCCTGGGGCCAACGTCCTGACTTTC.

The chain employs TRBV11-2 and TRBJ1-2, with a tentative D call TRBD1 (6 bases). This CDR3 region has 16 residues. The V and J ends lost 4 bases and 8 bases respectively, with 23 bases between them. CDR1 is SGHAT and CDR2 is FQNNGV in the germline V gene. This CDR3 reads CASSSVRRTALRGYTF. In DNA form, the CDR3 reads TGTGCCAGCAGCTCAGTTCGGAGGACAGCCCTTCGGGGCTACACCTTC.

The chain has TRBV5-1 and TRBJ2-2; 8 bases line up with TRBD1. This CDR3 is built from 14 residues. The trim removed 4 bases at V and 2 bases at J, leaving 1 base unmatched. The germline V gene has CDR1 SGHRS and CDR2 YFSETQ. CDR3 sequence (DNA): TGCGCCAGCAGCACAGGGGGTAACACCGGGGAGCTGTTTTTT. Encoded protein: CASSTGGNTGELFF.

This clonotype has only a few counts. The V call is TRBV9, the J call TRBJ2-3, with D possibly TRBD2 on 5 matching bases. V was shortened by 0 bases and J by 0 bases, with 11 bases between the two germline ends. Germline CDR1 and CDR2: SGDLS and YYNGEE. CDR3 length equals 16 residues. Here the CDR3 DNA reads TGTGCCAGCAGCGTAGATCTGAGGACTAGCACAGATACGCAGTATTTT. This codes for CASSVDLRTSTDTQYF. Filled out from reference TRBV9 and TRBJ2-3, the complete variable domain reads DSGVTQTPKHLITATGQRVTLRCSPRSGDLSVYWYQQSLDQGLQFLIQYYNGEERAKGNILERFSAQQFPDLHSELNLSSLELGDSALYFCASSVDLRTSTDTQYFGPGTRLTVL.

In its sample, this clonotype was seen many times. J is TRBJ2-3 and V is TRBV3-1; the match to TRBD1 covers 7 bases. The CDR3 is 14 amino acids. CDR1 and CDR2 from the germline V gene are LGHDT and YNNKEL (reference sequence). V trimming: 0 bases; J trimming: 10 bases; junction bases outside the gene matches: 7. CDR3 protein: CASSQDLDRAPQYF. For the CDR3, the DNA is TGTGCCAGCAGCCAAGATCTCGACAGGGCCCCGCAGTATTTT.

Concerning this clonotype itself: A much larger clone is a single base away; this may be a read error. The V call is TRBV5-4, the J call TRBJ2-1, with 7 bases fitting TRBD1. Germline V lookup: CDR1 SGHNT, CDR2 YYREEE (reference sequence). The ends lost 1 base at V and 0 bases at J; junction bases unmatched: 10. CDR3 length equals 18 residues. In nucleotides, the CDR3 is TGTGCCAGCAGCTTGAAAAGTTTTAACAGGGGCTCCTACAATGAGCAGTTCTTC. It encodes CASSLKSFNRGSYNEQFF.

This chain links TRBV7-2 with TRBJ1-3, with D possibly TRBD1 on 6 matching bases. With 7 bases removed from V and 0 bases from J, the gap between germline ends came to 10 bases. Germline-derived CDR1 and CDR2 are SGHTA and FQGNSA. This CDR3 region has 14 residues. CDR3 bases: TGTGCCAGCATCACAGGGCCCTCTGGAAACACCATATATTTT. This gives the protein CASITGPSGNTIYF. The full variable domain, completed using reference TRBV7-2 and TRBJ1-3, is GAGVSQSPSNKVTEKGKDVELRCDPISGHTALYWYRQSLGQGLEFLIYFQGNSAPDKSGLPSDRFSAERTGGSVSTLTIQRTQQEDSAVYLCASITGPSGNTIYFGEGSWLTVV.